This entry describes one T cell receptor (beta chain). Its antigen remains unidentified. The data were obtained in a study of T cells in localized non-small cell lung cancer. Study observations and caveats: Higher adjacent-lung clonality was associated with shorter survival. Appearance in adjacent lung was seen for a median roughly 56 of the top 100 tumor clones.

Generated by immunoSEQ multiplex PCR, the TCRdb table keeps only in-frame clones and is missing some. The data contain about 15,000 clones, 70% to 90% of them seen just once; the ten biggest clones take up under 35%. The CDR3 length is 14 residues. The V gene's germline CDR1 is SQVTM and CDR2 ANQGSEA. V lost 1 base and J lost 2, with 9 bases in between. This specimen was peripheral blood mononuclear cells, taken before any cancer treatment. The sequence came from a male donor aged 60 or over with stage II lung adenocarcinoma. The genes are TRBV29-1 and TRBJ2-1, with D possibly matching TRBD2 (5 bases). As DNA, the CDR3 is TGCAGCGTTGAAGGTACGCGGGCCTACAATGAGCAGTTCTTC. Translating gives CSVEGTRAYNEQFF.